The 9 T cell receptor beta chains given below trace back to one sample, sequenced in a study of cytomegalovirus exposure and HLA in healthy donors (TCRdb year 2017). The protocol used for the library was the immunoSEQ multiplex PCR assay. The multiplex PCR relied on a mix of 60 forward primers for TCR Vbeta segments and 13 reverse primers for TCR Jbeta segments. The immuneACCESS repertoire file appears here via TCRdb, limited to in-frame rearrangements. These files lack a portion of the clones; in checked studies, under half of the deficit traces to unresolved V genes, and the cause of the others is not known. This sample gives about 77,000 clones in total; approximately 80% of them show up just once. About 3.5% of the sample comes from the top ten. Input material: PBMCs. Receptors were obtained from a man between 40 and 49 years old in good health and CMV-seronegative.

CDR3 amino acids: CASSFVGTGRQNSPLHF. CDR3 DNA sequence: TGCGCCAGCAGCTTTGTAGGGACAGGGAGGCAGAATTCACCCCTCCACTTT. This chain uses TRBV5-1 with TRBJ1-6, with 9 bases that match TRBD1. CDR1 SGHRS and CDR2 YFSETQ come from the germline V gene. The CDR3 loop spans 17 amino acids. The V segment lost 2 bases and the J segment 7 bases; nucleotides outside the gene matches: 10.

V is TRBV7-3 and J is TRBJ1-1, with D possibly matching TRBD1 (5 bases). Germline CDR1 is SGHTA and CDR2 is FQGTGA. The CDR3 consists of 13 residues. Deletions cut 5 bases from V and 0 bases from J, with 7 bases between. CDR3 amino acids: CASSRGVNTEAFF. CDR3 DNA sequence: TGTGCCAGCAGCCGGGGGGTGAACACTGAAGCTTTCTTT.

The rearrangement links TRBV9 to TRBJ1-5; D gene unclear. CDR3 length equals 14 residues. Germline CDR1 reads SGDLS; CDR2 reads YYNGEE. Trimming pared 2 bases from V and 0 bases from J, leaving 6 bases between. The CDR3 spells CASSVGISNQPQHF. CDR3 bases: TGTGCCAGCAGCGTCGGGATTAGCAATCAGCCCCAGCATTTT. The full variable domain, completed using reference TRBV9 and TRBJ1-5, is DSGVTQTPKHLITATGQRVTLRCSPRSGDLSVYWYQQSLDQGLQFLIQYYNGEERAKGNILERFSAQQFPDLHSELNLSSLELGDSALYFCASSVGISNQPQHFGDGTRLSIL.

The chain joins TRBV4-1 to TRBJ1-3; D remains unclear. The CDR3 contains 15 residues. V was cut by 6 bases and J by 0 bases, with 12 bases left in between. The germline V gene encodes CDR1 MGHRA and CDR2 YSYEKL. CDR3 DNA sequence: TGCGCCAGCAGAGACATCCAGAGCTCTGGAAACACCATATATTTT. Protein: CASRDIQSSGNTIYF.

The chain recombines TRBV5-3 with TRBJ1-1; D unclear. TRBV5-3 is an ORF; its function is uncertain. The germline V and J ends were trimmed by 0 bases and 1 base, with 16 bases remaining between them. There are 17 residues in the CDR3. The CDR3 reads CARSLVSAGGTNTEAFF. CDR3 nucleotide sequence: TGTGCCAGAAGCTTGGTGTCCGCGGGCGGAACGAACACTGAAGCTTTCTTT.

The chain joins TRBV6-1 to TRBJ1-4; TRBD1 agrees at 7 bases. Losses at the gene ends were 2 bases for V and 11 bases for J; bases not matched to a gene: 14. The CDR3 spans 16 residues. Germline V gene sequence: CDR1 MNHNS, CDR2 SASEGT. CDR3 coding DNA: TGTGCCAGCAGTGAATCCCGGACAGGCCTTAATACCAAACTGTTTTTT. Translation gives CASSESRTGLNTKLFF.

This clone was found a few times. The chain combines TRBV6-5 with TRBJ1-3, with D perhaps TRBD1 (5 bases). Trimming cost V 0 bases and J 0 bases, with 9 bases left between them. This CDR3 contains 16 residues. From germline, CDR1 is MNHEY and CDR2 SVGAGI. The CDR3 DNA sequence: TGTGCCAGCAGTTACTCCTCGGGACTCTCTGGAAACACCATATATTTT. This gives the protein CASSYSSGLSGNTIYF.

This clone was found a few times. The CDR3 nucleotides are TGTGCTAGTGCCCTGGGGGCGGGCAATCAGCCCCAGCATTTT. It encodes CASALGAGNQPQHF. This chain joins TRBV12-5 and TRBJ1-5; tentatively, D is TRBD1 (6 bases). The CDR3 is 14 amino acids. V dropped 7 bases and J dropped 2 bases, with 12 bases sitting between them. The V gene's germline CDR1 is LGHNT and CDR2 FRNRAP. Using reference TRBV12-5 and TRBJ1-5 for the parts outside the CDR3, the full variable domain is DARVTQTPRHKVTEMGQEVTMRCQPILGHNTVFWYRQTMMQGLELLAYFRNRAPLDDSGMPKDRFSAEMPDATLATLKIQPSEPRDSAVYFCASALGAGNQPQHFGDGTRLSIL.

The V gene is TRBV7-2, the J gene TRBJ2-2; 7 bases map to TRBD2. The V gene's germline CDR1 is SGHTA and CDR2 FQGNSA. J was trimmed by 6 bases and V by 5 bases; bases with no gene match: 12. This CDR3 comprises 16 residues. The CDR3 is CASSPSGTTYAGELFF. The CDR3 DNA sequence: TGTGCCAGCAGCCCATCCGGGACTACCTACGCCGGGGAGCTGTTTTTT.